The 2 T cell receptor beta chains below all came from one sample that was sequenced in a study of PD-L1 blockade in urothelial cancer. The sample's time point: pretreatment peripheral blood. Produced via immunoSEQ multiplex PCR; TCRdb's table is partial and in-frame only. The table has about 30,000 clones, 84% seen once. The sample consisted of PBMCs, taken around atezolizumab (anti-PD-L1) treatment. The receptors were sampled from a man aged 55 to 70 with urothelial cancer.

CDR3 residues: CASSLGFRDSSYEQYF. The CDR3 DNA reads as TGTGCCAGCAGCTTAGGTTTCCGGGACAGCTCCTACGAGCAGTACTTC. J is TRBJ2-7 and V is TRBV7-6, with 7 bases matching TRBD1. CDR3 length: 16 amino acids. V lost 1 base and J lost 0; bases outside the gene matches: 6. The germline V gene has CDR1 SGHVS and CDR2 FNYEAQ.

This chain connects TRBV11-2 to TRBJ2-7; no firm D call. CDR3 length equals 13 residues. From germline, CDR1 is SGHAT and CDR2 FQNNGV. Between the trimmed V and J ends, which lost 3 bases and 2 bases, there was a span of 8 bases. The CDR3 DNA follows: TGTGCCAGCAGCTTCTCCACTCCCTACGAGCAGTACTTC. Its protein is CASSFSTPYEQYF.